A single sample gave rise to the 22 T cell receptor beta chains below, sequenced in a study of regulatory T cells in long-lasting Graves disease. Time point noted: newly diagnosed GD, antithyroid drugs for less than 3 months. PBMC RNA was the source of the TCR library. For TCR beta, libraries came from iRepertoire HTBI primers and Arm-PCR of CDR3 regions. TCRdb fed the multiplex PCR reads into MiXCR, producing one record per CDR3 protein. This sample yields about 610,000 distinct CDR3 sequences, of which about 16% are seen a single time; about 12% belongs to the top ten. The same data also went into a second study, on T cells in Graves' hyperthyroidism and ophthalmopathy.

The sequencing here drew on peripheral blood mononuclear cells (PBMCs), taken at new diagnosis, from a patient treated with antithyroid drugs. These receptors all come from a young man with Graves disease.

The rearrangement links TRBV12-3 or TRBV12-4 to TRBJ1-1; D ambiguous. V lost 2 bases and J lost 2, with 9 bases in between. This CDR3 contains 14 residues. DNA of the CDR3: TGTGCCAGCAGTTTAAATAGTAAAAACACTGAAGCTTTCTTT. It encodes CASSLNSKNTEAFF.

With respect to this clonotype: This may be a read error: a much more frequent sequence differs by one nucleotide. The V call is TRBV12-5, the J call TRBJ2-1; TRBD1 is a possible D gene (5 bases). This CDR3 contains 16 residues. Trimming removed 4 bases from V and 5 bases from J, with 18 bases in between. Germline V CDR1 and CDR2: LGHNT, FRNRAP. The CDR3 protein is CASGSPDKGPDNEQFF. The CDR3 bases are TGTGCTAGTGGTTCCCCGGACAAGGGGCCGGACAATGAGCAGTTCTTC. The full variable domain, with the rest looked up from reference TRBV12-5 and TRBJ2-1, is DARVTQTPRHKVTEMGQEVTMRCQPILGHNTVFWYRQTMMQGLELLAYFRNRAPLDDSGMPKDRFSAEMPDATLATLKIQPSEPRDSAVYFCASGSPDKGPDNEQFFGPGTRLTVL.

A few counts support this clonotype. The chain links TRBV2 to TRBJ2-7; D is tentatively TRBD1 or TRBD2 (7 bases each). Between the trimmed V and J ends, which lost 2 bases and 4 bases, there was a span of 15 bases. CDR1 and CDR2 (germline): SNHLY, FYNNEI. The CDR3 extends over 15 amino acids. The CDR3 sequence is CASSELVRGGYEQYF. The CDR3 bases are TGTGCCAGCAGTGAACTTGTCAGGGGGGGGTACGAGCAGTACTTC.

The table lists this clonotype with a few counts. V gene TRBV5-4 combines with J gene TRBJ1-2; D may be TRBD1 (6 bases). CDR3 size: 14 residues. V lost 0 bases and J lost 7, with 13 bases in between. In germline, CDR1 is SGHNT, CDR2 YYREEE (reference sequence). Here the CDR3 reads CASSLAGARSGYTF. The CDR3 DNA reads TGTGCCAGCAGCTTGGCAGGGGCGAGGAGTGGCTACACCTTC.

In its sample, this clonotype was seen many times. The CDR3 DNA reads as TGTGCCAGCAGTTCCCTGAGGGGGGGCGGACCCTACGAGCAGTACTTC. Its protein product is CASSSLRGGGPYEQYF. This rearrangement joins TRBV27 to TRBJ2-7; D is possibly TRBD2 (7 bases). Per the germline V gene, CDR1 is MNHEY and CDR2 is SMNVEV (reference sequence). V lost 4 bases to trimming and J lost 2 bases, with 18 bases between them. The CDR3 sequence is 16 residues long.

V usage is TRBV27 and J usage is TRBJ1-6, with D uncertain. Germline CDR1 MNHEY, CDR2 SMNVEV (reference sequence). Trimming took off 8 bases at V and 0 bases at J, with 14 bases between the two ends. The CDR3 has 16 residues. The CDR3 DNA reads TGTGCCAGCGGTGCCAGCCCGAGCTCCTATAATTCACCCCTCCACTTT. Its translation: CASGASPSSYNSPLHF.

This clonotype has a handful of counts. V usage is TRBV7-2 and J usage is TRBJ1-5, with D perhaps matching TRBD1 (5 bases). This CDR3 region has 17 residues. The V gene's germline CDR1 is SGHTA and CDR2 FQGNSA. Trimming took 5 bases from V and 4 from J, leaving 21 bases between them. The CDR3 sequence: CASSPNEPGLWNQPQHF. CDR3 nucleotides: TGTGCCAGCAGCCCTAACGAACCGGGGCTCTGGAATCAGCCCCAGCATTTT. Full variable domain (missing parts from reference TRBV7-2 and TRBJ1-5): GAGVSQSPSNKVTEKGKDVELRCDPISGHTALYWYRQSLGQGLEFLIYFQGNSAPDKSGLPSDRFSAERTGGSVSTLTIQRTQQEDSAVYLCASSPNEPGLWNQPQHFGDGTRLSIL.

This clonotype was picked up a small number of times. The CDR3 is CASSQLGGGSGELFF. The CDR3 coding sequence is TGTGCCAGCAGCCAACTGGGGGGGGGCTCCGGGGAGCTGTTTTTT. The J gene is TRBJ2-2, the V gene TRBV3-1, with D tentatively TRBD2 (7 bases). In germline, CDR1 is LGHDT, CDR2 YNNKEL (reference sequence). Deletions cut 2 bases from V and 6 bases from J, with 13 bases between. The CDR3 is made up of 15 amino acids.

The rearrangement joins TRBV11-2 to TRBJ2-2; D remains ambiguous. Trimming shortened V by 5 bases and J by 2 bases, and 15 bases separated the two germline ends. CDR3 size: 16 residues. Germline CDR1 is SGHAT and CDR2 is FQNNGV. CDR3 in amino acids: CASSPLFSANTGELFF. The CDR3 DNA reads TGTGCCAGCAGCCCCCTCTTCTCGGCAAACACCGGGGAGCTGTTTTTT.

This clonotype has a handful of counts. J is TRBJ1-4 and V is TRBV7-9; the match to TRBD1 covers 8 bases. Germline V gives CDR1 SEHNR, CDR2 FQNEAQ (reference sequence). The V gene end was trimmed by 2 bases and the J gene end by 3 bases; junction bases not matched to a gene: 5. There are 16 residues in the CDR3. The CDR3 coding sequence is TGTGCCAGCAGCTTAAAGGGACAGGTTGCTAATGAAAAACTGTTTTTT. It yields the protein CASSLKGQVANEKLFF.

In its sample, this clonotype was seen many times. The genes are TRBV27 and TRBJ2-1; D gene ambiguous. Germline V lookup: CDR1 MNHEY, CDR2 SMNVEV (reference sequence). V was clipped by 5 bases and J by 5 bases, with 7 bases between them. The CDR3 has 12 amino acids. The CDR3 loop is CASSPTNNEQFF. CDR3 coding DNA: TGTGCCAGCAGTCCCACAAACAATGAGCAGTTCTTC.

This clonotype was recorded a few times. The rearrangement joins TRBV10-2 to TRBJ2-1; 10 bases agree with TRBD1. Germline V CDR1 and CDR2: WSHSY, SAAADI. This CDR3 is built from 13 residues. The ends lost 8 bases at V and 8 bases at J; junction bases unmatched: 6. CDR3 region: CASGGQGGDEQFF. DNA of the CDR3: TGCGCCAGCGGCGGACAGGGGGGGGATGAGCAGTTCTTC.

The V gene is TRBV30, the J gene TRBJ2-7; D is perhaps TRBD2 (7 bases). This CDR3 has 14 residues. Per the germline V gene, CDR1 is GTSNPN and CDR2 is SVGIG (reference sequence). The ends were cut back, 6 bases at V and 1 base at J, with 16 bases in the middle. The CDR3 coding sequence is TGTGCCTGTCATGTTAGGGGGGGGTCCTACGAGCAGTACTTC. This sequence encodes CACHVRGGSYEQYF.

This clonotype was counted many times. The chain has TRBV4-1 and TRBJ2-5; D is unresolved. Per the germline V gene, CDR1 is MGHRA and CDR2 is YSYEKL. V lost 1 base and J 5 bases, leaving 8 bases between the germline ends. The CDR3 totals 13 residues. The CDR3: CASSQGVEETQYF. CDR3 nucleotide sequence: TGCGCCAGCAGCCAAGGGGTGGAGGAGACCCAGTACTTC.

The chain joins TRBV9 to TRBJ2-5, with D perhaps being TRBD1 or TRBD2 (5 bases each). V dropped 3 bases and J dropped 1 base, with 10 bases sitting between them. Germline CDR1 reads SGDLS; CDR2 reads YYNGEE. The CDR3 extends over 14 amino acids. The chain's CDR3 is CASSAEGFQETQYF. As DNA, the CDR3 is TGTGCCAGCAGCGCCGAGGGGTTCCAAGAGACCCAGTACTTC.

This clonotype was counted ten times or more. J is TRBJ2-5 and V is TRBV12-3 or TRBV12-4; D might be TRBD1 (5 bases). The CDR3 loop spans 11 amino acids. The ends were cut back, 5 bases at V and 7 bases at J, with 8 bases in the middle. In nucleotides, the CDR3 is TGTGCCAGCAGTCCCACAGGGACCCAGTACTTC. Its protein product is CASSPTGTQYF.

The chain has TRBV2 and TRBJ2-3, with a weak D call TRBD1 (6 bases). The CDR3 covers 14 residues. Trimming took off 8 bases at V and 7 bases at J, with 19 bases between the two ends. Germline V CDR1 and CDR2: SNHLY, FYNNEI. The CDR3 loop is CASQGSTAANTQYF. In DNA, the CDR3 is TGTGCCAGCCAGGGGAGTACCGCGGCTAATACGCAGTATTTT.

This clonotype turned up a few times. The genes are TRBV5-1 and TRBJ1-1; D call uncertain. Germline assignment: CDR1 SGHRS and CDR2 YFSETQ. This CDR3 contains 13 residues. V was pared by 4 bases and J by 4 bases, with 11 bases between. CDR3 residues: CASSASWSTEAFF. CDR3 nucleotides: TGCGCCAGCAGCGCGTCTTGGAGCACTGAAGCTTTCTTT.

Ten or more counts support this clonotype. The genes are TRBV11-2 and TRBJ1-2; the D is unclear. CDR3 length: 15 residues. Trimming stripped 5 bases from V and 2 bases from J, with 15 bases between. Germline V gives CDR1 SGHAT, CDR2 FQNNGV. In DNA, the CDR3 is TGTGCCAGCAGCGCCGGGGTTCCGGGGAACTATGGCTACACCTTC. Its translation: CASSAGVPGNYGYTF.

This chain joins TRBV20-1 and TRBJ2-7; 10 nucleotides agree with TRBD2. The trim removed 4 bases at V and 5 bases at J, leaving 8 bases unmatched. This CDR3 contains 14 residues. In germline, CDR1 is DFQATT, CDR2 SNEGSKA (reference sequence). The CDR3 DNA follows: TGCAGTGCTACTCCTAGCGGGAGAATGGACGAGCAGTACTTC. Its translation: CSATPSGRMDEQYF.

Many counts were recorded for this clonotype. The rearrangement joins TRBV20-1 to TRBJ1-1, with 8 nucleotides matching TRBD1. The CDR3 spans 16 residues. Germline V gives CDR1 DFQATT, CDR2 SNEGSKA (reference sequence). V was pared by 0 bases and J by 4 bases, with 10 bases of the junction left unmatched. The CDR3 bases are TGCAGTGCTAGAGATCGAACAGGGGGGGTGGTCACTGAAGCTTTCTTT. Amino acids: CSARDRTGGVVTEAFF.

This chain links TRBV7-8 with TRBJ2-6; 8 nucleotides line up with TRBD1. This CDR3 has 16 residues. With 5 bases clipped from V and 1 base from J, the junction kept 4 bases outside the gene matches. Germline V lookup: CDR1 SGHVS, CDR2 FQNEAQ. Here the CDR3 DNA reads TGTGCCAGCAGCCGGGACAGGTTGTCTGGGGCCAACGTCCTGACTTTC. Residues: CASSRDRLSGANVLTF.